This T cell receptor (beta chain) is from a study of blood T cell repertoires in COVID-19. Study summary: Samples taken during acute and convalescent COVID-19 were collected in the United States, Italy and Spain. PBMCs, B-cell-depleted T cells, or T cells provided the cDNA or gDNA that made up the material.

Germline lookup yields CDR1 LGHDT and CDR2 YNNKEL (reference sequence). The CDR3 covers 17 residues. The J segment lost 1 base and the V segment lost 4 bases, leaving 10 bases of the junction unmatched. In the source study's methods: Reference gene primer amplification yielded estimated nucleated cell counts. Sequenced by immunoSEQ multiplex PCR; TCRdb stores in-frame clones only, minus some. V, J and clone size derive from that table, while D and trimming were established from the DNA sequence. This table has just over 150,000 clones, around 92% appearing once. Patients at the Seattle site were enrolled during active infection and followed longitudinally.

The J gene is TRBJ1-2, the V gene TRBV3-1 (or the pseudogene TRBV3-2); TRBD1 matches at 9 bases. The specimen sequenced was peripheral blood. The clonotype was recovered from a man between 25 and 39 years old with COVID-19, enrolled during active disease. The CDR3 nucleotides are TGTGCCAGCAGCCCAACAGGGGGCGCCGATCGTAACTATGGCTACACCTTC. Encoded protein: CASSPTGGADRNYGYTF.